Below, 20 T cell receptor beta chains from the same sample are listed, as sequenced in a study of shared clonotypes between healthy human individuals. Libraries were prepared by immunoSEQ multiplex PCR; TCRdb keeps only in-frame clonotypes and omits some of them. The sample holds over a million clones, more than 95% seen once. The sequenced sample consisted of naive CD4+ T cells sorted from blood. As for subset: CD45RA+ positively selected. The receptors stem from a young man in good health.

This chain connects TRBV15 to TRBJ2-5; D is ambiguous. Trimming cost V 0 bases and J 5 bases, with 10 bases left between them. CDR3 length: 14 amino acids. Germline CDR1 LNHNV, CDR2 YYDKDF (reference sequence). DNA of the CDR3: TGTGCCACCAGCAGAGATGTTGGTTGGGAGACCCAGTACTTC. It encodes CATSRDVGWETQYF. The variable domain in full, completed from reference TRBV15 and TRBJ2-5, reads DAMVIQNPRYQVTQFGKPVTLSCSQTLNHNVMYWYQQKSSQAPKLLFHYYDKDFNNEADTPDNFQSRRPNTSFCFLDIRSPGLGDTAMYLCATSRDVGWETQYFGPGTRLLVL.

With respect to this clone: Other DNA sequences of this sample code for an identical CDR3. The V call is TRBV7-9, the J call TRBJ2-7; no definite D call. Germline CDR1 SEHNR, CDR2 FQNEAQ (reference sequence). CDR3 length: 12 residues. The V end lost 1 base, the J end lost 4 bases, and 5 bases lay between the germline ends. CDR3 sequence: CASSLVSYEQYF. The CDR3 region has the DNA TGTGCCAGCAGCTTAGTATCATACGAGCAGTACTTC.

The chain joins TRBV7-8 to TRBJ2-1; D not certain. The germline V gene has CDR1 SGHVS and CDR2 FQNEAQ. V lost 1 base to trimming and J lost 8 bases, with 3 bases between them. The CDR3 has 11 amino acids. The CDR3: CASSLDHEQFF. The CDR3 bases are TGTGCCAGCAGCTTAGATCATGAGCAGTTCTTC.

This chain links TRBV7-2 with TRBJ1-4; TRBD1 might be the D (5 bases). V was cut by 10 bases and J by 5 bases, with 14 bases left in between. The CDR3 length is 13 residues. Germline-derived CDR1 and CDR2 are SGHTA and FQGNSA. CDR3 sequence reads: CATARDVNEKLFF. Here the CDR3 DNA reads TGTGCCACAGCACGGGACGTCAATGAAAAACTGTTTTTT.

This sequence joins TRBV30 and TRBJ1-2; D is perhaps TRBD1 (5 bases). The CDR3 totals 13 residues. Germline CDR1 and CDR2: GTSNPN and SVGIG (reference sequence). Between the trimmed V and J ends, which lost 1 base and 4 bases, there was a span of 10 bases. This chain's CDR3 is CAWSDTGTYGYTF. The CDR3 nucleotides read TGTGCCTGGAGTGATACAGGCACCTATGGCTACACCTTC. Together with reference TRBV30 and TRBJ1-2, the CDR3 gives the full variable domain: SQTIHQWPATLVQPVGSPLSLECTVEGTSNPNLYWYRQAAGRGLQLLFYSVGIGQISSEVPQNLSASRPQDRQFILSSKKLLLSDSGFYLCAWSDTGTYGYTFGSGTRLTVV.

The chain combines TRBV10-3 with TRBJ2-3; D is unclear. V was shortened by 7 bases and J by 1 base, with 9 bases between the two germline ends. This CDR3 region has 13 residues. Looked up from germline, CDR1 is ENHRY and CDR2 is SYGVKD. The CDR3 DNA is TGTGCCATCAATAGGGCTGGCACAGATACGCAGTATTTT. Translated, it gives CAINRAGTDTQYF.

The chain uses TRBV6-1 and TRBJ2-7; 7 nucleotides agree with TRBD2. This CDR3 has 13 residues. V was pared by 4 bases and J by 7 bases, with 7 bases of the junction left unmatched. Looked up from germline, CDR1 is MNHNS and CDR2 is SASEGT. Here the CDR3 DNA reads TGTGCCAGCAGTGTTGCGGGAGCTCGAGAGCAGTACTTC. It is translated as CASSVAGAREQYF.

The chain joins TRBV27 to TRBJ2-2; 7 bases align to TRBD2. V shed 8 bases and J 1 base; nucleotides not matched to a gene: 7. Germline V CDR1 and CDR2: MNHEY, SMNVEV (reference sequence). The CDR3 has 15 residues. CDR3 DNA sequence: TGTGCCAGCGCAAAAACTAGCGTGAACACCGGGGAGCTGTTTTTT. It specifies CASAKTSVNTGELFF.

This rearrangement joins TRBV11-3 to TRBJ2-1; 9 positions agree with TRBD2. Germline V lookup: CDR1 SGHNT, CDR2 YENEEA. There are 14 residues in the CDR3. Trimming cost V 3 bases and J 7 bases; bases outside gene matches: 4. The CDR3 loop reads CASSFSGSLNEQFF. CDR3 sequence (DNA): TGTGCCAGCAGCTTTAGCGGGAGTTTAAATGAGCAGTTCTTC.

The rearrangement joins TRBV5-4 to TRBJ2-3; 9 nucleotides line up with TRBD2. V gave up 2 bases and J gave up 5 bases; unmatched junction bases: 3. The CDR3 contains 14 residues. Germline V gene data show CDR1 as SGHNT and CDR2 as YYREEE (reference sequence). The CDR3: CASSFSGSLDTQYF. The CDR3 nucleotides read TGTGCCAGCAGCTTTAGCGGGAGCTTAGATACGCAGTATTTT.

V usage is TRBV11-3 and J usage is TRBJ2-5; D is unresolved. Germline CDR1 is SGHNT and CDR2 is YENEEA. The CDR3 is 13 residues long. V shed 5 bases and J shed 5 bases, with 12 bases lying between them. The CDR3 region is CASSKGAGETQYF. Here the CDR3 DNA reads TGTGCCAGCAGCAAAGGTGCCGGTGAGACCCAGTACTTC.

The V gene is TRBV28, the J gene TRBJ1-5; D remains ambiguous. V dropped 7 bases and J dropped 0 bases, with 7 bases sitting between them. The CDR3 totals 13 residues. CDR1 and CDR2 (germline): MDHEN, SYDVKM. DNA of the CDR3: TGTGCCAGCAACAGTCGTAGCAATCAGCCCCAGCATTTT. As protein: CASNSRSNQPQHF.

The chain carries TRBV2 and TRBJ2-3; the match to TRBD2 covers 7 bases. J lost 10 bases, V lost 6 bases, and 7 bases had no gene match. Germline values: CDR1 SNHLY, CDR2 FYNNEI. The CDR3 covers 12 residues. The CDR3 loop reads CASSRETSPQYF. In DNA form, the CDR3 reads TGTGCCAGCAGCCGGGAGACTAGCCCGCAGTATTTT.

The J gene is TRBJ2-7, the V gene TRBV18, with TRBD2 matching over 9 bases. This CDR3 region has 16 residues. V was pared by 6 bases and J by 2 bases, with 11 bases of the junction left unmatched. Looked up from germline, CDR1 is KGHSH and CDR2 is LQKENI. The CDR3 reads CASSPREAGGPYEQYF. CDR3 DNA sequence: TGTGCCAGCTCTCCCCGGGAAGCGGGAGGACCCTACGAGCAGTACTTC.

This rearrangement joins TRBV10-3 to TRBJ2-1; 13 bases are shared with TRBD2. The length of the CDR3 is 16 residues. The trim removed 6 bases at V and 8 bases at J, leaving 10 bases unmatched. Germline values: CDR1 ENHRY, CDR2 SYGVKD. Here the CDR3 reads CAIREETSGRGYEQFF. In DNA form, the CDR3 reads TGTGCCATCAGAGAAGAAACTAGCGGGAGGGGCTATGAGCAGTTCTTC.

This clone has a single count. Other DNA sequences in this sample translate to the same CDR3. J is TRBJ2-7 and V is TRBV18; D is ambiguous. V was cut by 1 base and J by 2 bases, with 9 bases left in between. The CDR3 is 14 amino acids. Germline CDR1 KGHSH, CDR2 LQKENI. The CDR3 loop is CASSPRVQTYEQYF. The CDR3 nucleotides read TGTGCCAGCTCACCACGGGTTCAGACCTACGAGCAGTACTTC. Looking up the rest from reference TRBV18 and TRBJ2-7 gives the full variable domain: NAGVMQNPRHLVRRRGQEARLRCSPMKGHSHVYWYRQLPEEGLKFMVYLQKENIIDESGMPKERFSAEFPKEGPSILRIQQVVRGDSAAYFCASSPRVQTYEQYFGPGTRLTVT.

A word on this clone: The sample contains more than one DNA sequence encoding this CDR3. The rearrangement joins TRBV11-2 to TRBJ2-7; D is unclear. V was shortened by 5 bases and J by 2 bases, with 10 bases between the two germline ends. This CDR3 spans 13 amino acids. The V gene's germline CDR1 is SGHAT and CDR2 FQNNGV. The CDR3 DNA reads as TGTGCCAGCAGCCTGAGACCAACCTACGAGCAGTACTTC. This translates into CASSLRPTYEQYF. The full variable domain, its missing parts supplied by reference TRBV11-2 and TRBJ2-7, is EAGVAQSPRYKIIEKRQSVAFWCNPISGHATLYWYQQILGQGPKLLIQFQNNGVVDDSQLPKDRFSAERLKGVDSTLKIQPAKLEDSAVYLCASSLRPTYEQYFGPGTRLTVT.

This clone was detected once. The CDR3 nucleotides read TGTGCCAGCGACCCGACAGTCGGAGGGGAGCTGTTTTTT. Amino acids: CASDPTVGGELFF. The chain combines TRBV28 with TRBJ2-2; D is possibly TRBD1 (5 bases). Trimming took 8 bases from V and 8 from J, leaving 15 bases between them. The CDR3 runs 13 residues. CDR1 is MDHEN and CDR2 is SYDVKM in the germline V gene.

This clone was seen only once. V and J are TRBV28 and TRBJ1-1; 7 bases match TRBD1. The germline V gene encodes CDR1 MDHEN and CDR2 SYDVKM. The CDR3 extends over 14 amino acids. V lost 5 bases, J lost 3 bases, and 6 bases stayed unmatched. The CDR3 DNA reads TGTGCCAGCAGTGTAGGGGGCCTGCACACTGAAGCTTTCTTT. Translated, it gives CASSVGGLHTEAFF.

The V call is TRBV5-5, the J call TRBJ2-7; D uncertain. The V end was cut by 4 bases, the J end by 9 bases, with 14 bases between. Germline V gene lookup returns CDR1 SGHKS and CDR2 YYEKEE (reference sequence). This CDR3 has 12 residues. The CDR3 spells CASSLLGDRQYF. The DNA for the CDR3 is TGTGCCAGCAGCCTCCTCGGAGATAGGCAGTACTTC.